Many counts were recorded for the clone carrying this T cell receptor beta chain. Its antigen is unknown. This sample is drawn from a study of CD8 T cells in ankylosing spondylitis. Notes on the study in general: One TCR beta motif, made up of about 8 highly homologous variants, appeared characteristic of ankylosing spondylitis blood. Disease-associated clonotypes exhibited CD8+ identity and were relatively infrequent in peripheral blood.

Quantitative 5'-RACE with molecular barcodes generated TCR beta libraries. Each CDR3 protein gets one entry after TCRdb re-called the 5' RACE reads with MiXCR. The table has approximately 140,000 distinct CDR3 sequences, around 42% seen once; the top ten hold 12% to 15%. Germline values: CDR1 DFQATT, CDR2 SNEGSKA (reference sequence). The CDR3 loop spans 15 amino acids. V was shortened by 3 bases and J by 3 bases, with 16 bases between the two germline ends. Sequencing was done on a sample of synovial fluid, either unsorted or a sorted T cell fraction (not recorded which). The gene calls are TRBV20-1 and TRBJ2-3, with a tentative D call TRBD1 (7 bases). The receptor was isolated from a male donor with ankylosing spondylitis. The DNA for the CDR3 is TGCAGTGCTAGCGGGCGGGACAGACCGACAGATACGCAGTATTTT. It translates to CSASGRDRPTDTQYF.